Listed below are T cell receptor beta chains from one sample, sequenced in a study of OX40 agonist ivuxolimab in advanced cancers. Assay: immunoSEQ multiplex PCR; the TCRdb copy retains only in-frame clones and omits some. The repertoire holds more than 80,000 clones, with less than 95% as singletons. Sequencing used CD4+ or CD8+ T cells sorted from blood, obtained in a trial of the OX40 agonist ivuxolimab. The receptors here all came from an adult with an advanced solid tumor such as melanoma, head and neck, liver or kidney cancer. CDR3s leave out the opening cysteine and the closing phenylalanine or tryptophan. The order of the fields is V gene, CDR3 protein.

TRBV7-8,ASSLGIQTYGYT
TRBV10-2,ASSDWGVSYNEQF
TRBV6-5,ASSYSRVGNQPQH
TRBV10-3,AIIGTPGGHISGANVLT
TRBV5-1,ASSLNGIDSGNTIY
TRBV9,ASSVPTNTGELF
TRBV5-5,ASSPSGLSTDTQY
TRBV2,ASSEEESLNTEAF
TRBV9,ASSVADGADTQY
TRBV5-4,ASREISGSLVGELF
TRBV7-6,ASSPPIAGTEQY
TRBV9,ASSVATGKGDEQY
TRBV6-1,ASSGTGQADTQY
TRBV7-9,ASSLEGGTASNTEAF